Below are 20 T cell receptor beta chains sequenced from a single sample in a study of blood T cells in healthy people across ages. It was with a sample-barcoded 5' primer and a J-beta primer mix that a second PCR of about 6 to 12 cycles was run. From the 5' RACE reads, TCRdb called clonotypes with MiXCR, one entry per CDR3 protein. The table includes some 1,000,000 distinct CDR3 sequences, under 30% detected once. The same specimen was also included in a second study, on T cells of mothers and their children.

The sample consisted of blood. The receptors originated from a girl aged 2-9 years in good health.

V and J are TRBV6-1 and TRBJ1-6; the match to TRBD1 covers 9 bases. Germline V gene lookup returns CDR1 MNHNS and CDR2 SASEGT. The CDR3 contains 15 residues. V gave up 8 bases and J gave up 7 bases; unmatched junction bases: 9. The CDR3 protein is CASSFSGTGNSPLHF. For the CDR3, the DNA is TGTGCCAGCTCATTTTCAGGGACAGGGAATTCACCCCTCCACTTT.

This chain joins TRBV7-8 and TRBJ1-1, with 9 bases fitting TRBD1. Trimming removed 5 bases from V and 4 bases from J; junction bases left unmatched: 5. This CDR3 comprises 14 residues. The V gene's germline CDR1 is SGHVS and CDR2 FQNEAQ. CDR3 loop: CASSAQGAVTEAFF. CDR3 sequence (DNA): TGTGCCAGCAGCGCACAGGGGGCGGTCACTGAAGCTTTCTTT.

The CDR3 DNA follows: TGTGCCAGCGGCCCAATTACGGGGGAGCAGTACTTC. Its protein is CASGPITGEQYF. This sequence joins TRBV2 and TRBJ2-5, with a tentative D call TRBD2 (6 bases). V lost 8 bases and J lost 11, with 18 bases in between. The CDR3 runs to 12 residues. In germline, CDR1 is SNHLY, CDR2 FYNNEI.

This clonotype was observed a few times. V is TRBV29-1 and J is TRBJ2-7; tentative D call: TRBD1 (7 bases). The germline gives CDR1 SQVTM, CDR2 ANQGSEA. The V gene lost 5 bases and the J gene lost 7 bases, with 15 bases spanning the gap. CDR3 length: 12 residues. In DNA, the CDR3 is TGCAGCGTTAATGCGGGACAGCCTGAGCAGTACTTC. Its translation is CSVNAGQPEQYF.

This clonotype has only a few counts. The chain carries TRBV2 and TRBJ2-7; TRBD2 agrees at 8 bases. With V trimmed by 3 bases and J by 2 bases, 9 bases remained unmatched. Germline V gives CDR1 SNHLY, CDR2 FYNNEI. The CDR3 extends over 16 amino acids. CDR3 region: CASSDSLGLAPYEQYF. CDR3 sequence (DNA): TGTGCCAGCAGTGATTCTTTAGGACTAGCCCCCTACGAGCAGTACTTC.

This sequence joins TRBV11-2 and TRBJ2-6, with 11 bases aligning to TRBD2. V dropped 3 bases and J dropped 2; count of bases not matched to a gene: 6. The germline gives CDR1 SGHAT, CDR2 FQNNGV. The CDR3 is 18 amino acids. Here the CDR3 reads CASSFSGRALTGANVLTF. In DNA, the CDR3 is TGTGCCAGCAGCTTTAGCGGGAGGGCCCTCACTGGGGCCAACGTCCTGACTTTC.

This clonotype showed up just a few times. This rearrangement joins TRBV10-3 to TRBJ2-5; the match to TRBD1 covers 9 bases. The CDR3 has 15 residues. Germline-derived CDR1 and CDR2 are ENHRY and SYGVKD. V was pared by 6 bases and J by 6 bases, with 11 bases of the junction left unmatched. The CDR3 here is CAISITGDREKTQYF. The CDR3 coding sequence is TGTGCCATCAGCATAACCGGGGACAGGGAGAAGACCCAGTACTTC.

The DNA of the CDR3 is TGTGCCAGCAGTTTATCTATGGGTTCGGACATTCAGTACTTC. It yields the protein CASSLSMGSDIQYF. The rearrangement links TRBV27 to TRBJ2-4; D gene ambiguous. From germline, CDR1 is MNHEY and CDR2 SMNVEV (reference sequence). Trimming left V 0 bases short and J 8 bases short, with 11 bases between. The CDR3 runs to 14 residues.

Details on this clonotype: Germline is not matched at one junction end, which may reflect a read error. The chain has TRBV12-3 or TRBV12-4 and TRBJ2-1; maybe TRBD2 (5 bases). CDR3 length equals 17 residues. The DNA of the CDR3 is TGTGCCAGCAGTTCCGTTAGCGCCGCCTACCTCTACAATGAGCAGCTCTTC. Protein product: CASSSVSAAYLYNEQLF.

The chain employs TRBV12-3 or TRBV12-4 and TRBJ1-2, with unresolved D. V shed 5 bases and J shed 10 bases, with 14 bases lying between them. CDR3 length equals 12 residues. The DNA of the CDR3 is TGTGCCAGCAGTACTCAGATCGATGTCTACACCTTC. Residues: CASSTQIDVYTF.

This chain uses TRBV9 with TRBJ2-5; TRBD1 might be the D (6 bases). The J call may not be correct, given that the DNA end is closer to TRBJ2-1. The CDR3 has 13 residues. Germline V gene lookup returns CDR1 SGDLS and CDR2 YYNGEE. This CDR3 reads CASSATQGTEQFF. The CDR3 nucleotides read TGTGCCAGCAGCGCGACACAGGGTACTGAGCAGTTCTTC.

The chain combines TRBV6-1 with TRBJ2-3; D unclear. V was trimmed by 5 bases and J by 2 bases, leaving 14 bases between them. Germline CDR1 MNHNS, CDR2 SASEGT. This CDR3 contains 15 residues. CDR3 residues: CASSRTGLNTDTQYF. CDR3 sequence (DNA): TGTGCCAGCAGTCGAACCGGGCTAAACACAGATACGCAGTATTTT.

This chain links TRBV11-2 with TRBJ2-3; no definite D call. V lost 0 bases and J 7 bases, leaving 14 bases between the germline ends. This CDR3 is 15 amino acids long. Germline lookup yields CDR1 SGHAT and CDR2 FQNNGV. CDR3 protein: CASSLEAGSTNTQYF. Here the CDR3 DNA reads TGTGCCAGCAGCTTAGAAGCCGGTAGCACGAATACGCAGTATTTT.

This clonotype has only a few counts. The V call is TRBV20-1, the J call TRBJ2-4; D perhaps matches TRBD2 (6 bases). Trimming removed 4 bases from V and 1 base from J, with 8 bases in between. The CDR3 is made up of 13 amino acids. Per the germline V gene, CDR1 is DFQATT and CDR2 is SNEGSKA (reference sequence). CDR3 nucleotide sequence: TGCAGTGCTACACGGGGGGCCAAAAACATTCAGTACTTC. Translation: CSATRGAKNIQYF.

The chain uses TRBV7-9 and TRBJ2-1, with 8 nucleotides matching TRBD2. The DNA end favors TRBJ2-4, so the J call may be wrong. CDR1 SEHNR and CDR2 FQNEAQ come from the germline V gene (reference sequence). The CDR3 sequence is 12 residues long. Here the CDR3 reads CASSLGLAPQYF. DNA for the CDR3: TGTGCCAGCAGCTTAGGACTAGCGCCTCAGTACTTC.

This clonotype was recorded a few times. V usage is TRBV24-1 and J usage is TRBJ2-1; D remains ambiguous. Trimming took off 5 bases at V and 5 bases at J, with 12 bases between the two ends. The CDR3 totals 14 residues. Germline V gene sequence: CDR1 KGHDR, CDR2 SFDVKD. In DNA, the CDR3 is TGTGCCACCAGTGCAGGACGCCCAGACAATGAGCAGTTCTTC. Its protein is CATSAGRPDNEQFF.

There are a few counts of this clonotype. The chain links TRBV6-6 to TRBJ2-4; TRBD1 matches 9 bases. Germline lookup yields CDR1 MNHNY and CDR2 SVGAGI (reference sequence). V trimming: 6 bases; J trimming: 7 bases; junction bases outside the gene matches: 10. The CDR3 loop spans 15 amino acids. The CDR3 spells CASRSPGTGINIQYF. CDR3 nucleotides: TGTGCCAGCAGGTCACCCGGGACAGGGATCAACATTCAGTACTTC.

This clonotype was counted only a few times. This chain connects TRBV27 to TRBJ2-5; 8 nucleotides line up with TRBD1. Germline V lookup: CDR1 MNHEY, CDR2 SMNVEV (reference sequence). Germline trimming cut 11 bases from V and 4 bases from J; bases unmatched to any gene: 6. This CDR3 comprises 12 residues. The chain's CDR3 is CASRQGRETQYF. The CDR3 DNA reads TGTGCCTCACGACAGGGGCGAGAGACCCAGTACTTC.

Only a few counts were recorded for this clonotype. The rearrangement joins TRBV7-3 to TRBJ2-3; the match to TRBD2 covers 7 bases. This CDR3 is 16 amino acids long. Trimming cost V 2 bases and J 4 bases; bases outside gene matches: 9. Per germline, CDR1 SGHTA and CDR2 FQGTGA. The CDR3 nucleotides are TGTGCCAGCAGCTTAGGGCGCAGCGGGGCTTCAGATACGCAGTATTTT. Amino acid sequence: CASSLGRSGASDTQYF.

This chain uses TRBV3-1 with TRBJ2-3; D possibly corresponds to TRBD2 (5 bases). The V end was cut by 4 bases, the J end by 3 bases, with 14 bases between. The CDR3 consists of 15 residues. CDR1 is LGHDT, CDR2 YNNKEL, per germline (reference sequence). As DNA, the CDR3 is TGTGCCAGCAGCCCCACTAGGGTGGGAACAGATACGCAGTATTTT. Its translation is CASSPTRVGTDTQYF.